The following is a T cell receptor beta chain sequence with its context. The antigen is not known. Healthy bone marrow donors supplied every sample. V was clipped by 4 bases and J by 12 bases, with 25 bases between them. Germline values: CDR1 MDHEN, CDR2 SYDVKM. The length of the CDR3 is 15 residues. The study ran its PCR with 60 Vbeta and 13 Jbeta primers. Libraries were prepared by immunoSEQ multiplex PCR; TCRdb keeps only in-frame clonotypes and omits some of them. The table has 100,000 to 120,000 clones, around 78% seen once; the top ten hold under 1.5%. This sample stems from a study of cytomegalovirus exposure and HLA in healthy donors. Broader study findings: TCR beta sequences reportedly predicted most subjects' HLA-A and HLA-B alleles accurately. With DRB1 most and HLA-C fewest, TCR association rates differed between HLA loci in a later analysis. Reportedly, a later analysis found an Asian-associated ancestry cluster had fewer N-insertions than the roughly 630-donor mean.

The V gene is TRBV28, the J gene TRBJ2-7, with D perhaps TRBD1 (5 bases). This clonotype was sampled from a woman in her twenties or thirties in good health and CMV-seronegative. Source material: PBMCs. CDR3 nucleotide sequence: TGTGCCAGCAGTTCATCACAGGTCTTGACAACAGAGTCGTACTTC. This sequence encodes CASSSSQVLTTESYF.